The T cell receptor (beta chain) described here comes from a study of neurological immune-mediated disorders. General study findings and limits: The greatest TCR clonal expansion occurred in HTLV-1-associated myelopathy and the least in multiple sclerosis, which fell below healthy controls. None of the CDR3 amino acid sequences in expanded clones turned up in more than one subject, which points to private repertoires in all groups.

This clonotype is medium-sized by share. Its antigen is unidentified. V was pared by 5 bases and J by 6 bases, with 11 bases between. This CDR3 comprises 13 residues. As for the cDNA, it was generated by 5'RACE with 10-nucleotide random UMIs. TCRdb reprocessed the 5' RACE reads via MiXCR and lists one record per CDR3 protein. The data hold roughly 10,000 distinct CDR3 sequences, with about 21% observed a single time. CD4+ or CD8+ T cells at a count of some 900,000 served as input for the sorted libraries. The TCR comes from a woman aged 60-75 years with HTLV-1-associated myelopathy (HAM/TSP). The specimen sequenced was CD8+ T cells from blood. This chain links TRBV12-3 or TRBV12-4 with TRBJ2-1; D is undetermined. DNA for the CDR3: TGTGCCAGCAGTCCGAACCTACTCAATGAGCAGTTCTTC. This translates into CASSPNLLNEQFF.